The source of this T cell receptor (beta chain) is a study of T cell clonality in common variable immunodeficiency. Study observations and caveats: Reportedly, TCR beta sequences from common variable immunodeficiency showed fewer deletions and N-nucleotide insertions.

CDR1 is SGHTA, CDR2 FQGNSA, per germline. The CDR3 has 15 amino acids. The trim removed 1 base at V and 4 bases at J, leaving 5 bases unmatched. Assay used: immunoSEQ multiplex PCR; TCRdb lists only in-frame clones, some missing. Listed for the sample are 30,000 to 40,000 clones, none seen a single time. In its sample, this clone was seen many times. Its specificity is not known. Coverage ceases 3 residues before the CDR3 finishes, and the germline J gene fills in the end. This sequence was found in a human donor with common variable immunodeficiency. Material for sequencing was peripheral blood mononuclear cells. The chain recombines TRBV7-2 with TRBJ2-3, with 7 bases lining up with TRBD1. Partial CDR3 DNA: TGTGCCAGCAGCTTAGGGTGGCAGGGGGCAGATACG. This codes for CASSLGWQGADT. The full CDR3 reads CASSLGWQGADTQYF.